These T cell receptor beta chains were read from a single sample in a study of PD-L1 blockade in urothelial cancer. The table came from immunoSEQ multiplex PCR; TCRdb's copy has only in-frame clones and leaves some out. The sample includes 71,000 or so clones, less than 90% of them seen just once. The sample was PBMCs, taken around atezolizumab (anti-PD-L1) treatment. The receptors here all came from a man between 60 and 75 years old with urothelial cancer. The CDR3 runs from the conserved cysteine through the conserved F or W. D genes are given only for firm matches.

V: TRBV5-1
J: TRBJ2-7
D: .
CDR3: CASSLPGDEQYF

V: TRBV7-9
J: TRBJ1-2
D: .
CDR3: CASSLVLSNTYGYTF

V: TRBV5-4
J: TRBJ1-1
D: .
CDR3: CASSLAQANTEAFF

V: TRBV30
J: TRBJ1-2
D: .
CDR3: CALSEQPRYTF

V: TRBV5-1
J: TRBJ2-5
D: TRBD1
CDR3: CASSLGDRGSEETQYF

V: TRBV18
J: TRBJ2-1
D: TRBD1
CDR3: CASSPRQGADNEQFF

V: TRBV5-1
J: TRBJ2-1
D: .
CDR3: CASSFSPDSINEQFF

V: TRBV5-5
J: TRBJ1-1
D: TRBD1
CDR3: CASNFGQGGTEAFF

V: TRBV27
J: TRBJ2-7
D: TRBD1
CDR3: CASSLSSGRAGGYRSYEQYF

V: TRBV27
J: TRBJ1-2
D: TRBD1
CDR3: CASSSRTGPDYGYTF

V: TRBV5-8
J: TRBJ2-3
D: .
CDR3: CASSLVSGNTQYF

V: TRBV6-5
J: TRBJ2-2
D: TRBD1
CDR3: CASSRQGRNTGELFF

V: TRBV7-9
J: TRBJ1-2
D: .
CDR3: CASSLGQNGYTF

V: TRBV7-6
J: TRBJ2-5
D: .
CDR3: CASSPPARETQYF

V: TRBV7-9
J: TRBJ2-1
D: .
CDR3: CASSPRGQTYNEQFF

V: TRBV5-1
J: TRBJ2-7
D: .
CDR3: CASSKAGQSSYEQYF

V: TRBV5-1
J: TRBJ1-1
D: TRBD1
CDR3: CASSLWSSTGINTEAFF

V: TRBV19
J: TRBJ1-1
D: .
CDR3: CASSIVTGGGNTEAFF

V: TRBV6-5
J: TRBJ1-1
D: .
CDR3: CASSYWGRVNTEAFF

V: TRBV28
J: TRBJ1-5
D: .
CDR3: CASRSPSRQPQHF

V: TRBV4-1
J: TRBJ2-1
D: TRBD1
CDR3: CASSQGQGLGSSYNEQFF

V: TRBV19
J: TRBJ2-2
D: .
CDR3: CASNPSSGNTGELFF

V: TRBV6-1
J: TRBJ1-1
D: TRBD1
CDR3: CASSAGTGANTEAFF

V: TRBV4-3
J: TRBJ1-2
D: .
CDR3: CASSGVEGYGYTF

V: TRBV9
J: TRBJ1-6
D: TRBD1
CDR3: CASSVGLGTGVSPLHF

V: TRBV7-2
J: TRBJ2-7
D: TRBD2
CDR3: CASSPSGTSGRGQYF

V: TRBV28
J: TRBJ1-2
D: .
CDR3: CASSLIQSDYGYTF

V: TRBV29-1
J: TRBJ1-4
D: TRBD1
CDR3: CSGQGGLGEKLFF

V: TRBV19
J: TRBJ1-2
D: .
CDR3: CASIRGADVKNYGYTF

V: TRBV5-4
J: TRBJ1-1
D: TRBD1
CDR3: CASSLKRTGRNTEAFF

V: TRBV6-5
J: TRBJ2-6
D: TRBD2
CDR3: CASSGRGSGANVLTF

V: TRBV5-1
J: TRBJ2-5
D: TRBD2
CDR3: CASSRLAEETQYF

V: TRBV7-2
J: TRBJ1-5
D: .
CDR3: CASGGAGNSNQPQHF

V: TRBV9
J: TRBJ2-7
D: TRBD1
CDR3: CASSVAMGQVQYF

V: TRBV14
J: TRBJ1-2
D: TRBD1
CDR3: CASSQAAGQGLIYYGYTF

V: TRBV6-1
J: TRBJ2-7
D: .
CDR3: CASSGGSATYEQYF

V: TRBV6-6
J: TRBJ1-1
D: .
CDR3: CASSKQGITEAFF

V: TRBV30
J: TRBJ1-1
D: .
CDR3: CAWRPDKAQNTEAFF

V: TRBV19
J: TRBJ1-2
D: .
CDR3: CASSIASTNGYGYTF

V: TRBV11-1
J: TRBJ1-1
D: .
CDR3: CASSQRGNEAFF

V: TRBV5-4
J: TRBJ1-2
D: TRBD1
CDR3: CASSSSEQGAGGYTF

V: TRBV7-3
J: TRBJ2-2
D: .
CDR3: CASSLTLPHNTGELFF